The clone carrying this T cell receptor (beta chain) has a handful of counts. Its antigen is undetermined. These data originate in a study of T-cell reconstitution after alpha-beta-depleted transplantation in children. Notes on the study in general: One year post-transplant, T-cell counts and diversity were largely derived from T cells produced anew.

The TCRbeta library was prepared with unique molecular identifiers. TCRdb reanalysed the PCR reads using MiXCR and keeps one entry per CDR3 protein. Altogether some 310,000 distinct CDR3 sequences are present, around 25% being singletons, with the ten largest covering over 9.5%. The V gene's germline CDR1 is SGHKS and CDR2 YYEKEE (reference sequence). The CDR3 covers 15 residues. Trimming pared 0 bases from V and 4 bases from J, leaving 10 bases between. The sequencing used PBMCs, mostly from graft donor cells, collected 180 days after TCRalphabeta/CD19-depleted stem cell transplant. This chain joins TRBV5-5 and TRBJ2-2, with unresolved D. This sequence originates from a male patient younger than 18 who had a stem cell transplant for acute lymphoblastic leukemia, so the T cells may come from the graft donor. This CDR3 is CASSLVAGLTGELFF. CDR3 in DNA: TGTGCCAGCAGCTTGGTGGCAGGTCTCACCGGGGAGCTGTTTTTT.